This T cell receptor (beta chain) stems from a study of identical twins. Study results and limitations: Twins shared beta out-of-frame sequences in excess, but this excess was weaker. Cross-sectional statistical analysis was relied on for the conclusions, without the same donors being followed. High-abundance cord blood beta clonotypes had fewer insertions; memory repertoires showed none.

CDR3 length: 15 amino acids. Germline trimming cut 4 bases from V and 9 bases from J; bases unmatched to any gene: 9. With respect to this clonotype: Its antigen is currently unknown.

Each CDR3 protein gets one entry after TCRdb re-called the 5' RACE reads with MiXCR. The repertoire consists of 200,000 to 250,000 distinct CDR3 sequences, with roughly a tenth occurring once and the leading ten covering approximately 11%. The sample was memory T cells sorted from blood. The TCR comes from a middle-aged man in good health. V usage is TRBV12-3 or TRBV12-4 and J usage is TRBJ2-1, with 10 bases aligning to TRBD1. The DNA of the CDR3 is TGTGCCAGCAGTTGGGGGACAGGGGCCTCCGGTGAGCAGTTCTTC. It translates to CASSWGTGASGEQFF.